This section outlines one TCR beta chain sequence together with its context. The antigen remains unidentified. Some clones are missing from TCRdb's copy, which holds only in-frame ones; the method was immunoSEQ multiplex PCR. Of some 87,000 clones listed, 90% to 95% were seen once; the top ten hold approximately 0.41%. CDR1 is SNHLY, CDR2 FYNNEI, per germline. The CDR3 is 15 residues long. The V gene lost 0 bases and the J gene lost 8 bases, with 11 bases spanning the gap. This sample is part of a study of OX40 agonist ivuxolimab in advanced cancers. The wider study: It was permissible to have had prior anti-PD-1, anti-PD-L1 or anti-CTLA-4 therapy, and about 40% had some.

Findings of the study overall: The mean number of expanded clones was higher in CD8+ T cells than in CD4+.

The chain uses TRBV2 and TRBJ1-6; a possible D gene is TRBD1 (6 bases). This specimen consisted of CD4+ or CD8+ T cells sorted from blood, obtained in a trial of the OX40 agonist ivuxolimab. This sequence was found in an adult with an advanced solid tumor such as melanoma, head and neck, liver or kidney cancer. The CDR3 protein is CASSEARGADSPLHF. The CDR3, as DNA: TGTGCCAGCAGTGAAGCTCGGGGGGCGGATTCACCCCTCCACTTT.